These 10 T cell receptor beta chains came from one sample sequenced in a study of T cell responses to AZD1222 COVID-19 vaccine. Profiled with immunoSEQ multiplex PCR; TCRdb holds only in-frame clones, not every one. The sample includes 50,000 to 70,000 clones, 80% to 90% of them seen just once. The sequencing used peripheral blood, collected 28 days after the second AZD1222 dose. These receptors were collected from an adult who received the AZD1222 COVID-19 vaccine.

This clone was recorded only once. V is TRBV30 and J is TRBJ2-7; no clear D gene. The CDR3 sequence is 10 residues long. Germline CDR1 and CDR2: GTSNPN and SVGIG (reference sequence). The V end lost 5 bases, the J end lost 6 bases, and 8 bases lay between the germline ends. CDR3 DNA: TGTGCCTGGGGAAGAGGCGAGCAGTACTTC. This sequence encodes CAWGRGEQYF.

The gene calls are TRBV19 and TRBJ2-7; weak D call: TRBD2 (6 bases). The CDR3 contains 13 residues. CDR1 LNHDA and CDR2 SQIVND come from the germline V gene (reference sequence). Trimming stripped 5 bases from V and 4 bases from J, with 12 bases between. The CDR3 here is CASSPAGGYEQYF. The CDR3 region has the DNA TGTGCCAGTAGTCCCGCTGGGGGGTACGAGCAGTACTTC.

This sequence joins TRBV19 and TRBJ1-2; 7 positions match TRBD1. The V and J ends lost 3 bases and 3 bases, in that order; junction bases with no gene match: 4. The CDR3 has 14 residues. Germline lookup yields CDR1 LNHDA and CDR2 SQIVND (reference sequence). For the CDR3, the DNA is TGTGCCAGTAGTATGACAGGGCATCACTATGGCTACACCTTC. Translating gives CASSMTGHHYGYTF.

The V call is TRBV10-1, the J call TRBJ2-3, with 12 bases lining up with TRBD2. Trimming cost V 4 bases and J 5 bases; bases outside gene matches: 7. The CDR3 extends over 16 amino acids. Per germline, CDR1 WNHNN and CDR2 SYGVQD (reference sequence). As DNA, the CDR3 is TGCGCCAGCAGTGTGCCTAGCGGGGGGGCACTAGATACGCAGTATTTT. This gives the protein CASSVPSGGALDTQYF.

This rearrangement joins TRBV5-1 to TRBJ1-6; D ambiguous. From germline, CDR1 is SGHRS and CDR2 YFSETQ. Between the trimmed V and J ends, which lost 4 bases and 0 bases, there was a span of 14 bases. This CDR3 contains 17 residues. CDR3 region: CASSARGASSYNSPLHF. Written as DNA, the CDR3 is TGCGCCAGCAGCGCCAGAGGCGCCAGCTCCTATAATTCACCCCTCCACTTT. Based on the CDR3 plus reference TRBV5-1 and TRBJ1-6, the full variable domain is KAGVTQTPRYLIKTRGQQVTLSCSPISGHRSVSWYQQTPGQGLQFLFEYFSETQRNKGNFPGRFSGRQFSNSRSEMNVSTLELGDSALYLCASSARGASSYNSPLHFGNGTRLTVT.

This sequence joins TRBV30 and TRBJ1-5, with D perhaps TRBD1 (5 bases). The V end was cut by 1 base, the J end by 0 bases, with 7 bases between. The germline V gene has CDR1 GTSNPN and CDR2 SVGIG (reference sequence). The CDR3 has 14 residues. The CDR3 loop is CAWSGGGSNQPQHF. In nucleotides, the CDR3 is TGTGCCTGGAGTGGCGGGGGTAGCAATCAGCCCCAGCATTTT.

With respect to this clone: At one of its ends the junction is not consistent with the germline gene, which may arise from a read error. V and J are TRBV5-6 and TRBJ2-4; D may be TRBD2 (6 bases). Germline CDR1 SGHDT, CDR2 YYEEEE. This CDR3 is built from 13 residues. The CDR3: CASSLAFFLTSPF. As DNA, the CDR3 is TGTGCCAGCAGCTTGGCCTTTTTTCTTACTAGCCCTTTC.

The gene calls are TRBV2 and TRBJ1-2; no clear D gene. The CDR3 is 15 amino acids. The V end was cut by 4 bases, the J end by 4 bases, with 16 bases between. Germline V gives CDR1 SNHLY, CDR2 FYNNEI. This chain's CDR3 is CASSVESAFIYGYTF. The CDR3 DNA is TGTGCCAGCAGTGTCGAGTCAGCCTTTATCTATGGCTACACCTTC.

The genes are TRBV19 and TRBJ1-5; 11 nucleotides match TRBD1. Unmatched junction bases numbered 9, after V lost 4 bases and J lost 1 base. This CDR3 contains 18 residues. Germline CDR1 and CDR2: LNHDA and SQIVND (reference sequence). Here the CDR3 reads CASSTRDRGLGSNQPQHF. In nucleotides, the CDR3 is TGTGCCAGTAGTACCCGGGACAGGGGGTTAGGAAGCAATCAGCCCCAGCATTTT. The full variable domain, completed using reference TRBV19 and TRBJ1-5, is DGGITQSPKYLFRKEGQNVTLSCEQNLNHDAMYWYRQDPGQGLRLIYYSQIVNDFQKGDIAEGYSVSREKKESFPLTVTSAQKNPTAFYLCASSTRDRGLGSNQPQHFGDGTRLSIL.

The chain carries TRBV24-1 and TRBJ1-5, with D maybe TRBD1 (5 bases). V lost 8 bases to trimming and J lost 5 bases, with 12 bases between them. The CDR3 totals 13 residues. Per the germline V gene, CDR1 is KGHDR and CDR2 is SFDVKD. The CDR3 is CATTKDTYQPQHF. Written as DNA, the CDR3 is TGTGCCACCACGAAGGACACCTATCAGCCCCAGCATTTT.